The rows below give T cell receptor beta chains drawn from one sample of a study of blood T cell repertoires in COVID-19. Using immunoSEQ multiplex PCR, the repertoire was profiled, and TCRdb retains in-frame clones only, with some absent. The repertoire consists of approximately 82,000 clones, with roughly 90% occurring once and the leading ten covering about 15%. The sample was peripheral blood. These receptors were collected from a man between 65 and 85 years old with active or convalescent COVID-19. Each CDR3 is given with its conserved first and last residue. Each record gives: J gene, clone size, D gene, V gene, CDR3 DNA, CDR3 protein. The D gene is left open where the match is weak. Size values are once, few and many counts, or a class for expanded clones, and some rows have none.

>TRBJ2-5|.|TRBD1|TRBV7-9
TGTGCCAGCAGCTTAGCGATAGGCAGGGGGAAAGGAGTAGAGACCCAGTACTTC
CASSLAIGRGKGVETQYF
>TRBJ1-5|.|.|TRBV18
TGTGCCAGCTCACCAAGCAGGGATAGCAATCAGCCCCAGCATTTT
CASSPSRDSNQPQHF
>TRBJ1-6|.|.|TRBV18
TGTGCCAGCTCACCAGGAACCCCGGGAGCCAACTCACCCCTCCACTTT
CASSPGTPGANSPLHF
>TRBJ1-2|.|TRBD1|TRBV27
TGTGCCAGCAGTTTTACAGGGGGCGGCTACACCTTC
CASSFTGGGYTF
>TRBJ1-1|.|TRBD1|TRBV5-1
TGCGCCAGCAGCTGGACGGGACAGGGGACCACTGAAGCTTTCTTT
CASSWTGQGTTEAFF
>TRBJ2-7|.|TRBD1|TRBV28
TGTGCCAGCAGTCCCAGGGACAGGGACTACGAGCAGTACTTC
CASSPRDRDYEQYF
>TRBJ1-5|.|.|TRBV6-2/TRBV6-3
TGTGCCAGCAGTTCCAACCCCGGGTGGAATCAGCCCCAGCATTTT
CASSSNPGWNQPQHF
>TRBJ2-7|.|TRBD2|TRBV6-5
TGTGCCAGCAGTCCGGGAGGGTTCGAGCAGTACTTC
CASSPGGFEQYF
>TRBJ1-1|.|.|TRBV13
TGTGCCAGCAGCTTAGGCCGGGACACTGAAGCTTTCTTT
CASSLGRDTEAFF
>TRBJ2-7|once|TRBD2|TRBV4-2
TGTGCCAGCAGCCAAGATCCACAGCGGGAGGGCGGCGGCTACGAGCAGTACTTC
CASSQDPQREGGGYEQYF
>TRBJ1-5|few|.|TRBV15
TGTGCCACCAGCGACCGTGGAGGATGGGGCAATCAGCCCCAGCATTTT
CATSDRGGWGNQPQHF
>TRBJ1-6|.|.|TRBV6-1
TGTGCCAGCAGTGAACGGCAGGGCGGTAATTCACCCCTCCACTTT
CASSERQGGNSPLHF
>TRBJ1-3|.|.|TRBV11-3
TGTGCCAGCAGCTTCCCTCCGGGGGGGTTGGGTGGAAACACCATATATTTT
CASSFPPGGLGGNTIYF
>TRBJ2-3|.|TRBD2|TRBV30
TGTGCCTGGAGTGTACGGGGGGCAGATACGCAGTATTTT
CAWSVRGADTQYF
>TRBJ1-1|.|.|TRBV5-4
TGTGCCAGCAGCGGGAGCAACATGAACACTGAAGCTTTCTTT
CASSGSNMNTEAFF